This T cell receptor beta chain was sequenced for a study of blood T cell repertoires in COVID-19. Original data processing: Estimated nucleated cell counts came from reference gene primer amplification. TCRdb's copy holds only in-frame clones and misses some; the assay was immunoSEQ multiplex PCR. The D gene and trimming were derived from the DNA, and the V and J assignments and clone size from that table. The sample has hundreds of thousands of clones, 88% seen once. Germline trimming cut 7 bases from V and 6 bases from J; bases unmatched to any gene: 17. This CDR3 is 19 amino acids long. Germline CDR1 SNHLY, CDR2 FYNNEI.

The rearrangement joins TRBV2 to TRBJ2-3; 15 bases line up with TRBD2. This clonotype was obtained from a woman aged 40 to 50 who had recovered from COVID-19. The sequenced sample consisted of peripheral blood. The DNA of the CDR3 is TGTGCCAGCACCCCAGGACTAGCGGGAGGGCCCGGTGGGGGGGATACGCAGTATTTT. Translation: CASTPGLAGGPGGGDTQYF.